This T cell receptor beta chain was sequenced for a study of T cells after yellow fever vaccination. Overall study results and limits: Peaking faster, on day 5 versus 15, the secondary response was nonetheless weaker. Repertoires sorted by FACS could include abundant clonotypes that are contaminants from the bulk population. A minor fraction of clonotypes spanned both CD4 and CD8 compartments.

Trimming cost V 8 bases and J 8 bases, with 13 bases left between them. CDR1 and CDR2 (germline): MDHEN, SYDVKM. The CDR3 covers 12 residues. TCR cDNA was made by 5'RACE template switching, adding a universal primer site and UMIs. TCRdb analysed the 5' RACE reads with MiXCR anew, one entry per CDR3 protein. The repertoire holds some 350,000 distinct CDR3 sequences, roughly 4.3% seen once, with approximately 25% in the top ten. This clonotype came up many times. Its antigen is currently unknown. The specimen was PBMCs, collected 5 days after the yellow fever booster vaccination. The origin of this receptor is a man younger than 30 who received the YFV17D yellow fever vaccine. The chain couples TRBV28 to TRBJ1-3; no reliable D call. The CDR3 sequence is CASGPGRDTIYF. As DNA, the CDR3 is TGTGCCAGCGGCCCGGGAAGAGACACCATATATTTT.